This T cell receptor beta chain originates from a study of shared clonotypes between healthy human individuals (dated by TCRdb to the early 2020s). With respect to the entire study: A couple of women and a few men aged 18 to 49 years were included in the cohort. For each donor, CD4 naive and CD4 memory were each run on three plates, CD8 naive on two plates, and CD8 memory on one plate. To estimate repertoire size and how much clonotypes are shared between individuals, the study performed deep sequencing of blood TCR repertoires from roughly five healthy adults. Different laboratories and diverse techniques were used to prepare libraries and sequence TCR repertoires, to increase sequencing depth and limit assay-specific biases. Per donor, leukapheresis produced somewhere between about 0.85 and 9.5 billion PBMCs. What the authors observed across the whole study: Compared with non-shared clonotypes, clonotypes shared by all four sorted-subset donors had higher generation probabilities. Incomplete sequencing was indicated by rarefaction of sorted-subset datasets, despite the large sequencing depth. The genetic and exposure-history diversity represented was limited by the small number of donors. Pairwise subsampling indicated that sequencing depth was expected to affect the degree of clonotype sharing among donors. Across a few donors, approximately 4.6% of naive CD4, roughly 3.5% of naive CD8, about 2.3% of memory CD4, and around 0.4% of memory CD8 clonotypes were shared. Larger estimated clonotype richness was generally found for naive subsets than for memory subsets. Sampling was restricted to blood, and TCR repertoires in tissues likely differ from the TCR repertoires found in blood.

TCR CDR3 regions were amplified from genomic DNA by multiplex PCR using the deep immunoSEQ assay. Extracted genomic DNA from each cell subset was spread evenly across all wells of several immunoSEQ 96-well plates, with each plate serving as a replicate. For sorted subsets, 200 ng of genomic DNA, equivalent to 30,000 or so T cell genomes, went into each replicate PCR. The purified libraries were quantified using a Qubit 3.0 fluorometer, sized with a Bioanalyzer 2100, and then quantified again using the KAPA Library Quantification kit. Every immunoSEQ 96-well plate was sequenced on a dedicated single-read 150-cycle Illumina NextSeq 550 flow cell. The original pipeline was this. Because the immunoSEQ output included only junctional sequences and no quality scores, the filtering could not be the same as the filtering used for full-length reads. Sequences were annotated with PyIR, a Python wrapper for IgBLAST v1.9, and V/J genes and CDR3 were assigned using IMGT germline references. Any read was removed if the V/J assignment was weak (E-value above 1e-6), the CDR3 was missing, or the read contained stop codons, out-of-frame junctions, or ambiguous translated residues. V3J clonotypes were defined by identical inferred V gene, J gene, and CDR3 amino acid sequence. To compute the percentage overlap between repertoires, the number of shared unique clonotypes was divided by the size of the smaller repertoire. Three approaches were used to assess repertoire richness: RTK rarefaction, the Chao1 estimator, and Recon v2.1 estimates of unobserved clonotypes. OLGA was used to compute generation probabilities for all TCRbeta clonotypes that the gDNA method yielded from a handful of donors. Imported from immuneACCESS, the table was reduced by TCRdb to in-frame sequences with V and J called. These copies leave out some clones; in studies compared against another copy, an unresolved V gene accounts for under half, and the cause of the remainder is not known. The V and J calls and clone size were taken over from that table, and D and trimming were inferred from the DNA. Counted in this sample were over 1.4 million clones; about 96% of them appeared once. 0.95% to 1.5% of the sample belongs to the ten largest clones.

Healthy HIV-negative adults with no recently reported acute infections or vaccinations were included as donors. All donors were Caucasian adults living in Nashville, Tennessee, USA. CD4+ T cells were enriched by magnetic negative selection; naive cells were then positively selected on CD45RA, and the negative fraction formed the memory subset. After blood collection by leukapheresis, PBMCs were isolated using Ficoll-Histopaque density gradient centrifugation and then cryopreserved in the vapor phase of liquid nitrogen. Analytical flow cytometry was used to check the purity and quantity of every magnetically sorted T cell population. Genomic DNA was isolated from every sorted fraction and measured by UV absorbance on a Nanodrop 2000c. In the germline V gene (reference sequence), CDR1 corresponds to LNHNV and CDR2 to YYDKDF. V is reduced by 5 bases and J by 0 bases, leaving a spacing of 7 bases between them. From its cysteine to its phenylalanine, the CDR3 spans 13 amino acids. The sequence is cut down to CDR3 DNA, 39 bases in frame from base 1.

A remark on this clone: No cognate antigen has been identified for it. One base away there is no much larger clone; base qualities are not given.

The clonotype originates from a man younger than 40 in good health. What was sequenced was naive CD4+ T cells sorted from blood. According to the study, the label for this sample's cell subset or site signals: CD45RA+ positively selected. In this chain, TRBV15 is recombined with TRBJ2-5; the D segment could be TRBD2, given 6 matching bases. Read as DNA, the sequence is TGTGCCACCAGCCGGGACTACCAAGAGACCCAGTACTTC. It translates to CATSRDYQETQYF.